One and the same sample provided the 10 T cell receptor beta chains below, sequenced in a study of CD8 T cell repertoires and HIV-1 epitope variants. Generated by immunoSEQ multiplex PCR, the TCRdb table keeps only in-frame clones and is missing some. In the table there are a few thousand clones, 60% to 80% of which are singletons. These TCRs' antigens remain unknown. Sequenced: cultured CD8+ T cells derived from PBMCs. Receptors were obtained from a male donor with HIV.

V and J are TRBV9 and TRBJ2-6, with TRBD1 matching over 8 bases. There are 17 residues in the CDR3. The V segment lost 6 bases and the J segment 0 bases; nucleotides outside the gene matches: 8. CDR1 SGDLS and CDR2 YYNGEE come from the germline V gene. Here the CDR3 DNA reads TGTGCCAGCAACATAGGACAGGGAATCTCTGGGGCCAACGTCCTGACTTTC. Its translation: CASNIGQGISGANVLTF.

This chain links TRBV28 with TRBJ2-7; TRBD1 matches at 8 bases. Per the germline V gene, CDR1 is MDHEN and CDR2 is SYDVKM. This CDR3 is 14 amino acids long. Trimming cost V 9 bases and J 8 bases; bases outside gene matches: 15. The CDR3 DNA reads as TGTGCCAGTAGCTACCGGGACAGGCTAAGCAAGCAGTACTTC. The encoded protein is CASSYRDRLSKQYF.

This clone has more than one count but fewer than ten. The chain carries TRBV25-1 and TRBJ2-2; a possible D gene is TRBD2 (6 bases). The CDR3 sequence is 16 residues long. Trimming shortened V by 2 bases and J by 1 base, and 11 bases separated the two germline ends. Germline-derived CDR1 and CDR2 are MGHDK and SYGVNS. DNA of the CDR3: TGTGCCAGCAGTGAAGTGGGACTGCAGAACACCGGGGAGCTGTTTTTT. Encoded protein: CASSEVGLQNTGELFF.

This rearrangement joins TRBV5-5 to TRBJ1-1, with 8 bases matching TRBD1. Looked up from germline, CDR1 is SGHKS and CDR2 is YYEKEE (reference sequence). The CDR3 sequence is 13 residues long. Unmatched junction bases numbered 6, after V lost 5 bases and J lost 6 bases. Here the CDR3 reads CASRYQGASEAFF. DNA for the CDR3: TGTGCCAGCAGATATCAGGGGGCCTCTGAAGCTTTCTTT.

This clone has more than one count but fewer than ten. The J gene is TRBJ2-1, the V gene TRBV27; D possibly corresponds to TRBD1 (6 bases). The germline V and J ends were trimmed by 3 bases and 5 bases, with 8 bases remaining between them. This CDR3 spans 13 amino acids. Per the germline V gene, CDR1 is MNHEY and CDR2 is SMNVEV (reference sequence). CDR3 nucleotide sequence: TGTGCCAGCAGTTTGGGACAACACAATGAGCAGTTCTTC. It encodes CASSLGQHNEQFF.

V is TRBV6-1 and J is TRBJ2-5; 7 nucleotides match TRBD1. The J call may be faulty, since TRBJ2-7 better matches the DNA end. CDR3 length: 15 residues. From germline, CDR1 is MNHNS and CDR2 SASEGT. CDR3 in amino acids: CASRDSPRGAYEQYF. The CDR3 DNA is TGTGCCAGCCGGGACAGTCCTAGGGGTGCCTACGAGCAGTACTTC.

This clone came up once. The V and J genes are TRBV19 and TRBJ1-3; no reliable D call. With 7 bases removed from V and 7 bases from J, the gap between germline ends came to 14 bases. Germline loops: CDR1 LNHDA, CDR2 SQIVND (reference sequence). This CDR3 region has 13 residues. CDR3 sequence: CASISSLWNTIYF. The CDR3 DNA reads TGTGCCAGTATCAGCAGTTTATGGAACACCATATATTTT.

The rearrangement links TRBV9 to TRBJ2-1; a possible D gene is TRBD1 (6 bases). Germline V gene data show CDR1 as SGDLS and CDR2 as YYNGEE. The CDR3 has 18 amino acids. V gave up 4 bases and J gave up 0 bases, with 20 bases separating them. The DNA of the CDR3 is TGTGCCAGCAGCATTTCACTAGGTGGGACACTCTCCTACAATGAGCAGTTCTTC. It encodes CASSISLGGTLSYNEQFF.

The chain combines TRBV29-1 with TRBJ1-1; TRBD1 might be the D (6 bases). Trimming removed 7 bases at V and 7 bases at J, with 22 bases between. CDR1 and CDR2 (germline): SQVTM, ANQGSEA. The CDR3 is made up of 14 amino acids. CDR3 region: CSGGETGTRGEAFF. CDR3 DNA: TGCAGCGGGGGGGAAACCGGGACAAGGGGTGAAGCTTTCTTT.

The chain uses TRBV6-5 and TRBJ1-4, with D possibly TRBD1 on 5 matching bases. CDR1 MNHEY and CDR2 SVGAGI come from the germline V gene. CDR3 length: 15 amino acids. V lost 7 bases and J 3 bases, leaving 15 bases between the germline ends. The CDR3 DNA follows: TGTGCCAGCACCCATCGGGGCGCGGCTAATGAAAAACTGTTTTTT. Its translation: CASTHRGAANEKLFF.